Sequencing of this T cell receptor beta chain was carried out in a study of PD-L1 blockade in urothelial cancer. Time point defined: pretreatment peripheral blood. Profiling relied on immunoSEQ multiplex PCR, and the TCRdb table lists in-frame clones only, not all of them. Here the sample spans 32,000 or so clones, 84% being singletons. The CDR3 runs to 15 residues. V lost 0 bases and J 3 bases, leaving 11 bases between the germline ends. From germline, CDR1 is LGHNA and CDR2 YSLEER. The rearrangement uses TRBV4-3 and TRBJ1-2; D perhaps matches TRBD1 (6 bases). Sequencing used PBMCs, obtained around atezolizumab (anti-PD-L1) treatment. This receptor was obtained from a man between 60 and 70 years old with urothelial cancer. For the CDR3, the DNA is TGCGCCAGCAGCCAAGATACGGACAGCCACTATGGCTACACCTTC. This sequence encodes CASSQDTDSHYGYTF.